Below, 9 T cell receptor beta chains from the same sample are listed, as sequenced in a study of Tregs in tolerant kidney transplant recipients. Sequenced by immunoSEQ multiplex PCR; TCRdb stores in-frame clones only, minus some. Of some 64,000 clones listed, 95% to 98% are singletons. Sample: Tregs from blood, taken before the transplant. These receptors came from a human donor who received a combined kidney and bone marrow transplant.

The CDR3 loop is CASSHLYLAGVSETQYF. CDR3 DNA: TGTGCCAGCAGTCACCTTTACCTAGCGGGGGTGTCGGAGACCCAGTACTTC. J is TRBJ2-5 and V is TRBV27, with 10 bases lining up with TRBD2. CDR3 size: 17 residues. The germline gives CDR1 MNHEY, CDR2 SMNVEV (reference sequence). V was pared by 5 bases and J by 5 bases, with 14 bases of the junction left unmatched.

In this sample, this clone turned up once. The chain carries TRBV28 and TRBJ2-3, with D perhaps matching TRBD1 (7 bases). The CDR3 totals 12 residues. Trimming shortened V by 7 bases and J by 14 bases, and 19 bases separated the two germline ends. Germline CDR1 MDHEN, CDR2 SYDVKM. CDR3 loop: CASTQAGTVGYF. The DNA of the CDR3 is TGTGCCAGCACCCAGGCGGGGACAGTCGGGTATTTT.

The chain carries TRBV18 and TRBJ2-2, with 14 nucleotides matching TRBD2. The CDR3 consists of 19 residues. In germline, CDR1 is KGHSH, CDR2 LQKENI. V lost 4 bases, J lost 4 bases, and 11 bases stayed unmatched. CDR3 DNA sequence: TGTGCCAGCTCACTACAATCCGCCGGGACTAGCGGGAGCACCGGGGAGCTGTTTTTT. Translated, it gives CASSLQSAGTSGSTGELFF.

The chain recombines TRBV18 with TRBJ1-5; 9 bases fit TRBD1. In germline, CDR1 is KGHSH, CDR2 LQKENI. The CDR3 runs 15 residues. With 4 bases clipped from V and 7 bases from J, the junction kept 8 bases outside the gene matches. The CDR3 DNA follows: TGTGCCAGCTCACGGGACAGGGAGGTTGGCCAGCCCCAGCATTTT. As protein: CASSRDREVGQPQHF. The full variable domain, with the rest looked up from reference TRBV18 and TRBJ1-5, is NAGVMQNPRHLVRRRGQEARLRCSPMKGHSHVYWYRQLPEEGLKFMVYLQKENIIDESGMPKERFSAEFPKEGPSILRIQQVVRGDSAAYFCASSRDREVGQPQHFGDGTRLSIL.

This chain connects TRBV4-2 to TRBJ2-1; 14 nucleotides match TRBD2. Trimming removed 1 base from V and 0 bases from J; junction bases left unmatched: 8. This CDR3 spans 20 amino acids. The germline V gene has CDR1 LGHNA and CDR2 YNFKEQ. The CDR3 bases are TGTGCCAGCAGCCAAGTGGGACTAGCGGGAGCCCTCAGCTCCTACAATGAGCAGTTCTTC. Translating gives CASSQVGLAGALSSYNEQFF.

The count of this clone is one. The chain combines TRBV6-5 with TRBJ1-5, with 7 positions matching TRBD1. After removal of 7 bases from V and 6 bases from J, the junction contained 12 bases not matched to a gene. CDR1 and CDR2 (germline): MNHEY, SVGAGI. This CDR3 region has 15 residues. The CDR3 region has the DNA TGTGCCAGCAAATTGTCCTTGACAGGGCGTCAGCCCCAGCATTTT. Translation gives CASKLSLTGRQPQHF.

The sample holds one count of this clone. The V gene is TRBV30, the J gene TRBJ1-2, with 7 positions matching TRBD1. The CDR3 has 12 residues. V lost 7 bases and J lost 1; bases outside the gene matches: 3. CDR1 and CDR2 (germline): GTSNPN, SVGIG (reference sequence). CDR3 sequence reads: CAYQGDNYGYTF. The DNA of the CDR3 is TGTGCCTACCAGGGGGATAACTATGGCTACACCTTC. The complete variable domain, with remaining parts taken from reference TRBV30 and TRBJ1-2, reads SQTIHQWPATLVQPVGSPLSLECTVEGTSNPNLYWYRQAAGRGLQLLFYSVGIGQISSEVPQNLSASRPQDRQFILSSKKLLLSDSGFYLCAYQGDNYGYTFGSGTRLTVV.

V is TRBV11-1 and J is TRBJ2-7, with D possibly being TRBD1 (6 bases). In germline, CDR1 is SGHAT, CDR2 FQDESV (reference sequence). This CDR3 contains 14 residues. V was pared by 5 bases and J by 2 bases, with 13 bases between. CDR3 DNA sequence: TGTGCCAGCAGCCAAGGGACAAATACCTACGAGCAGTACTTC. It yields the protein CASSQGTNTYEQYF. The whole variable domain, remainder taken from reference TRBV11-1 and TRBJ2-7, is EAEVAQSPRYKITEKSQAVAFWCDPISGHATLYWYRQILGQGPELLVQFQDESVVDDSQLPKDRFSAERLKGVDSTLKIQPAELGDSAMYLCASSQGTNTYEQYFGPGTRLTVT.

This chain uses TRBV5-1 with TRBJ2-3; possible D gene TRBD1, 5 bases. This CDR3 region has 14 residues. V was shortened by 4 bases and J by 2 bases, with 11 bases between the two germline ends. Germline values: CDR1 SGHRS, CDR2 YFSETQ. CDR3 sequence (DNA): TGCGCCAGCAGCCCAGGGATCGCCACAGATACGCAGTATTTT. Its translation: CASSPGIATDTQYF.